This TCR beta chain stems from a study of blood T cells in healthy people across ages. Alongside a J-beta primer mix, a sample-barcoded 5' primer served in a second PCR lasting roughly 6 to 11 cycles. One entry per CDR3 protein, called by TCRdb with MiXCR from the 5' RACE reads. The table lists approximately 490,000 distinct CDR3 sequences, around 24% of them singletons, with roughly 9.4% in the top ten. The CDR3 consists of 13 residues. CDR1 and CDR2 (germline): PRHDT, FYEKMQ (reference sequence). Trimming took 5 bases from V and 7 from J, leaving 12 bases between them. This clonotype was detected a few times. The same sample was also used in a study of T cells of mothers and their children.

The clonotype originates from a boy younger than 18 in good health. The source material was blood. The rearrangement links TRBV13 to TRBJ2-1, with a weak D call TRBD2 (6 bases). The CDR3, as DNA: TGTGCCAGCAGCGAAAGTCGGGGGAATGAGCAGTTCTTC. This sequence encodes CASSESRGNEQFF.